A selection of T cell receptor beta chains follows, all from one sample in a study of shared clonotypes between healthy human individuals. Profiled with immunoSEQ multiplex PCR; TCRdb holds only in-frame clones, not every one. The sample includes roughly 2,000,000 clones, 80% to 95% seen only once; the top ten take about 1.6%. Source material: naive CD8+ T cells from PBMCs. These receptors all come from a man in his late teens or twenties in good health. Some clones in this sample may be carry-over from other donors' samples. CDR3s include the opening cysteine and the closing phenylalanine or tryptophan. The order of the fields is V gene, D gene, J gene, CDR3 protein. The D gene is left open where the match is weak.

>TRBV6-5|.|TRBJ2-5
CASRYTAWQETQYF
>TRBV29-1|.|TRBJ2-3
CSVDNGGADTQYF
>TRBV15|.|TRBJ1-5
CATSDLGGQPQHF
>TRBV19|.|TRBJ1-5
CASSPSLYPNQPQHF
>TRBV4-1|TRBD2|TRBJ2-3
CASSQERGLALDF
>TRBV7-3|.|TRBJ2-5
CASSGTGQETQYF
>TRBV27|TRBD2|TRBJ2-1
CASSLMSGVYNEQFF
>TRBV11-2|.|TRBJ2-3
CASSFGADTQYF
>TRBV19|.|TRBJ2-3
CASSQGLERTDTQYF
>TRBV11-2|.|TRBJ1-2
CASSLEGTSGYTF
>TRBV7-9|TRBD2|TRBJ2-2
CASSPHSGRADTGELFF
>TRBV4-3|.|TRBJ2-1
CASSQDRASTEQFF
>TRBV7-9|TRBD1|TRBJ2-5
CASSPWTGGQQETQYF
>TRBV11-2|.|TRBJ2-7
CASSLVMGSYEQYF
>TRBV6-4|.|TRBJ1-4
CASPSRPWFEEKLFF
>TRBV9|.|TRBJ2-7
CASSVVGGIDEQYF
>TRBV14|.|TRBJ2-7
CASSQAAGTYEQYF
>TRBV4-3|TRBD1|TRBJ2-7
CASSAGTGSYEQYF
>TRBV4-2|TRBD1|TRBJ2-5
CASSSNRQGVEETQYF
>TRBV7-9|.|TRBJ2-7
CASSPMGGYEQYF
>TRBV9|TRBD1|TRBJ2-2
CASSVGPEGTAPNTGELFF
>TRBV27|.|TRBJ1-4
CASSQTTGTLRKEKLFF
>TRBV4-1|TRBD2|TRBJ2-5
CASSHIKREGETQYF
>TRBV7-9|.|TRBJ2-5
CASSPVTQYF
>TRBV4-1|TRBD1|TRBJ2-2
CASSPKTGRSGELFF
>TRBV27|TRBD2|TRBJ2-7
CASSFGLAGVRQYF
>TRBV6-5|.|TRBJ1-5
CASSYSGLNNQPQHF
>TRBV27|.|TRBJ2-7
CASRTTHSYEQYF
>TRBV27|TRBD1|TRBJ2-1
CASTSGTGVHNEQFF